This T cell receptor beta chain was captured by sequencing in a study of cytomegalovirus exposure and HLA in healthy donors (dated by TCRdb to the late 2010s). At the level of the whole study: An earlier analysis of several hundred of the donors reported 250 to 300 Gb of sequence data and 117 million unique TCR beta sequences obtained from approximately 180 million T cells. Approximately 310 gigabases of sequencing data and tens of millions of unique TCR sequences were included in an early release covering around 650 HLA-typed donors. The genetic ancestry cluster associated with self-reported Caucasian donors included over 65% of the 398 genotyped donors. The study was designed to test whether signatures of past pathogen exposure could be identified by cataloging public T cell receptors. The T cell repertoires of 666 subjects were profiled by immunosequencing and related to cytomegalovirus serostatus. Besides the first cohort of 500 to 700 subjects, a separate validation cohort made up of 120 different subjects was used. High-throughput TCR immunosequencing, statistical association of individual TCRs with disease status, and machine learning were combined to predict cytomegalovirus infection status. A later analysis re-examined previously published TCR beta repertoires from 600 to 700 donors and added high-resolution HLA genotyping to investigate patterns of TCR occurrence. In the later analysis, no new phenotypic data were used to find candidate immune exposures; instead, reliance was placed on TCR beta sequences and their occurrence across donors. In an earlier analysis of 587 of the donors, high-throughput TCR beta sequencing was used to judge whether each TCR beta V gene segment behaved as functional or pseudogenic. Donor age, sex, ethnicity and CMV serostatus were collected together with the repertoire data. In a later genetic analysis, genome-wide SNP genotypes for about three fifths of the 666 donors were used, and that subset was treated as a discovery cohort. Every discovery cohort repertoire had been produced on one sequencing platform. HLA typing covered class I and class II loci at four-digit resolution. Typing coverage varied by locus: about 620-640 donors for A, B, C, DRB1 and DQB1; roughly 510 for DQA1; nearly 610 for DPA1; around 450 for DPB1. Four to six DR-DQ haplotypes were handled as single units for association and clustering, since linkage in the cohort was strong. Among 300 to 500 genotyped donors of the cohort, an average of approximately 200,000 unique TCR beta nucleotide sequences was sequenced per donor, of which 15% to 20% were non-productive.

Clipping removes 6 bases from V and 6 bases from J, with 11 as the unmatched junction base count. The CDR3 sequence holds 15 residues, the cysteine and phenylalanine included. Only CDR3 DNA is held: 45 bases, read in frame from base 1. CDR1 MGHDK and CDR2 SYGVNS were looked up in the germline V gene. Study-level results and caveats: A later genetic analysis associated a missense DCLRE1C variant with V-gene and J-gene trimming of TCR beta chains, and an independent cohort replicated the association. A cluster of highly shared sequence variants was judged likely to be a technical artifact of the sequencing pipeline. This cohort had only TCR beta chains sequenced, and the lack of alpha or paired-chain data limited which features could be detected. Presence/absence analyses assumed roughly uniform sequencing depth across donors, an assumption that may not hold. According to a later genetic analysis, donors in an Asian-associated ancestry cluster had fewer N-insertions in productive TCRs than the approximately 650-donor mean. The classifier was reported to diagnose cytomegalovirus status with high specificity and sensitivity in both the original cohort and the validation cohort. Because the 87-base-pair reads could not distinguish some IMGT-functional V segments, including TRBV6-2 and TRBV6-3, those segments were excluded. In a later analysis, several top co-occurrence clusters were reported to appear linked to parvovirus B19, influenza, CMV and Epstein-Barr virus. A later analysis associated roughly 17,000 TCR beta sequences with specific HLA alleles at a false discovery rate of 0.05. Because counts were too low, roughly 18 rarely observed V segments, including chromosome 9 orphons, were left out of the earlier analysis of roughly 600 of the donors. Because HLA typing was missing for some donors at each locus, association tests included only the typed subset. A further reported finding was that TCR beta sequences accurately predicted the HLA-A and HLA-B alleles for most subjects in the first cohort. Most TCR sequences were seen in very few donors, while some public TCRs were found in many individuals. Linkage disequilibrium might explain the correlated functional status among segregating V segments, but an unknown experimental factor could not be ruled out. In an earlier analysis of around 600 of the donors, most TCR beta V segments were observed in productive rearrangements about 87% or about 30% of the time, broadly matching IMGT annotations. According to the authors, the approach could potentially be generalized to other disease states and immunological phenotypes. Most CMV-associated TCR beta chains appeared to be HLA-restricted in a later analysis, and the HLA associations seemed to be driven largely by CMV exposure. In a later analysis, HLA-associated TCR beta chains showed more clonal expansion and lower generation probabilities than non-associated chains that were equally common. Immune exposure information for the cohort was limited to CMV serostatus. The study gave a list of about 170 TCR beta chains associated with cytomegalovirus. In a later analysis, TCR association rates were found to vary across HLA loci, with the most associated TCRs seen for DRB1 alleles and the fewest for HLA-C alleles. When HLA alleles, especially DR and DQ, strongly co-occurred, attributing TCR associations to individual alleles was difficult. A few of the identified cytomegalovirus-associated TCR beta chains were confirmed in vitro to be specific for cytomegalovirus antigens.

Receptor amplification or capture employed the immunoSEQ multiplex PCR assay. For the multiplex PCR, a mixture combining 60 forward primers for TCR Vbeta segments and 13 reverse primers for TCR Jbeta segments was used. The CDR3 region of rearranged TCR beta genes was amplified from genomic DNA with a multiplex PCR assay. The amplified TCR beta libraries were sequenced on the Illumina HiSeq System as 87-base-pair reads. As for the original processing: A later analysis tallied about 77 million unique TCR beta chains across the 660 or so repertoires, and some 12 million of those chains were shared by two or more donors. To remove PCR and sequencing errors, raw reads were error-corrected and collapsed into unique sequences using a nearest-neighbor algorithm that merged closely related sequences. V, D and J gene segments were assigned by aligning CDR3 sequences to IMGT reference sequences. For a sequence to be retained, a match of at least six nucleotides was required to both a V gene segment and a J gene segment. Rearrangements were classified as productive when the CDR3 lacked stop codons and remained in frame with V and J, and all other rearrangements were classified as non-productive. CDR3 was defined by IMGT convention, running from the second conserved V-encoded cysteine to the conserved J-encoded phenylalanine. The earlier analysis of roughly 590 of the donors excluded any sequence lacking an unambiguous match to a single V gene segment. In an earlier analysis of more than 500 of the donors, a V segment was called functional when productive rearrangements were above 56.7%, and segregating when the standard deviation between donors exceeded 5%. To diagnose cytomegalovirus status from the catalog of TCR beta chain sequences, a statistical classification framework was built. A later analysis assigned V and J genes by comparing TCR nucleotide sequences with IMGT/GENE-DB human TR gene sequences. Using the TCRdist pipeline, a later analysis assigned CDR3 sequences along with most-parsimonious VDJ recombination scenarios. In a later analysis, each TCR beta chain was defined by its CDR3 amino acid sequence together with its V-gene family, and reads lacking a unique V-gene family were excluded. To address suspected cross-contamination and a sequencing artifact, a later analysis removed approximately 590 highly shared, low-generation-probability nucleotide sequences. In a later analysis, a clonal expansion index for each public chain was calculated from normalized within-repertoire ranks of inferred template counts. In a later analysis, generation probabilities were computed with a VDJ recombination model fitted to out-of-frame rearrangements, and the resulting probabilities were checked against IGoR. A later analysis scored TCR-TCR, TCR-HLA and TCR-CMV co-occurrence with hypergeometric tests, applying a repertoire-size bias correction to TCR pairs. In a later analysis, false discovery rates were estimated by permuting HLA or CMV assignments 20 times. A later analysis grouped co-occurring TCRs with DBSCAN, adding TCRdist sequence similarity when clustering within HLA-allele-positive subsets. Repertoires with fewer than 30,000 or more than 120,000 public chains, plus five repertoires with anomalous nucleotide sharing, were excluded from co-occurrence clustering. TCRdb obtained this table from immuneACCESS and retained in-frame rearrangements with V and J assigned. These tables miss some clones; where compared with another copy, unresolved V genes account for less than half of the shortfall, and the remainder is unexplained. V and J calls and clone size are given by that table; D and trimming were obtained from the DNA. The sample has roughly 200,000 clones on record, roughly four fifths of them singletons. 1.5% to 2% of the sample is in the top ten clones.

Remarks on this clone: Its binding antigen is unknown. No much larger clone is present one base from it, and per-base qualities are unavailable.

The cohort consisted of approximately 690 healthy bone marrow donors. At the time of sampling, all cohort members were nominally healthy, though unrecorded immune exposures were likely present. The donor was CMV seronegative and belonged to the group of 350 or so seronegative cohort members. Each donor provided a peripheral blood sample, and peripheral blood mononuclear cells were used for TCR beta sequencing. Genomic DNA extraction from the blood cell samples was performed with the Qiagen DNeasy Blood Extraction Kit. This sequence uses TRBV25-1 and TRBJ2-1; 7 of the junction bases match TRBD2. The specimen sequenced was PBMCs. The clonotype comes from a man in his thirties or forties in good health and CMV-seronegative. The CDR3 sequence is CASSRPAGASNEQFF. The DNA reads TGTGCCAGCAGCCGTCCGGCGGGAGCCTCCAATGAGCAGTTCTTC.